Below, one T cell receptor (beta chain) is given with its context. Its antigen is currently unknown. Thyroid surgery was preceded by no treatment in any patient. This entry comes from a study of metastatic and nonmetastatic thyroid tumors. Study summary: Where malignant and benign thyroid patients were concerned, repertoires were compared across blood and tumor or nodule tissue. Study outcomes and limitations: It was reported that TCR beta diversity was significantly higher in malignant thyroid tumors than benign nodules, in blood and tumor.

Authors' processing steps: The study took CDR3 differences across clinicopathological groups and made a distant-metastasis classifier for papillary thyroid cancer from them. TCRdb re-analyzed the PCR reads using MiXCR. TCRdb, not the original authors, processed these V and J calls. The data contain around 52,000 clones, just under 30% of them seen just once; the ten biggest clones take up about 15%. The TCR was taken from a female donor with papillary thyroid cancer or a benign thyroid nodule (not recorded which). Some clones in this sample may be carry-over from other donors' samples. Sequenced: blood.

This chain's CDR3 is CASSFRSEAFF. The CDR3 coding sequence is TGTGCCAGCAGTTTTAGATCTGAAGCTTTCTTT. The rearrangement links TRBV2 to TRBJ1-1, with D hard to call. With 5 bases removed from V and 6 bases from J, the gap between germline ends came to 7 bases. CDR1 is SNHLY, CDR2 FYNNEI, per germline. The CDR3 totals 11 residues.